These 20 T cell receptor beta chains came from one sample sequenced in a study of blood T cell repertoires in COVID-19 (dated by TCRdb to about 2020). Preparation of the library involved the immunoSEQ multiplex PCR assay. The clones in this table, taken by TCRdb from immuneACCESS, are in-frame only. Not every clone is retained; where verified, under half of the shortfall comes from an unresolved V gene, and the cause of the rest is unknown. The sample records around 260,000 clones, 75% to 95% of which are singletons. 2.5% to 3% of the sample belongs to the ten largest clones. The sequenced sample consisted of peripheral blood. These receptors were collected from a person between 18 and 35 years old with COVID-19, enrolled during active disease.

V gene TRBV7-9 combines with J gene TRBJ2-1; 14 bases agree with TRBD2. V lost 5 bases and J lost 9; bases outside the gene matches: 18. The V gene's germline CDR1 is SEHNR and CDR2 FQNEAQ (reference sequence). The CDR3 is made up of 19 amino acids. Here the CDR3 reads CASSHSTGTSGSRLTEQFF. The CDR3 DNA follows: TGTGCCAGCAGCCATTCCACCGGGACTAGCGGGAGTCGATTGACTGAGCAGTTCTTC.

The chain joins TRBV2 to TRBJ1-4, with 9 bases aligning to TRBD1. The V segment lost 4 bases and the J segment 6 bases; nucleotides outside the gene matches: 6. The CDR3 consists of 15 residues. Germline values: CDR1 SNHLY, CDR2 FYNNEI. For the CDR3, the DNA is TGTGCCAGCAGTGTACAGGGGGCGCAGGATGAAAAACTGTTTTTT. Translation: CASSVQGAQDEKLFF.

The chain carries TRBV19 and TRBJ2-1; 9 bases match TRBD2. Trimming cost V 3 bases and J 6 bases; bases outside gene matches: 3. The CDR3 has 14 amino acids. Germline lookup yields CDR1 LNHDA and CDR2 SQIVND (reference sequence). The chain's CDR3 is CASSMGTSTNEQFF. DNA of the CDR3: TGTGCCAGTAGTATGGGGACTAGCACCAATGAGCAGTTCTTC.

The DNA of the CDR3 is TGCGCCAGCAGCCAAGCCCTAGCGGGACGCAAGCAGTACTTC. Its translation: CASSQALAGRKQYF. The chain employs TRBV4-1 and TRBJ2-7; 9 bases match TRBD2. V shed 1 base and J 8 bases; nucleotides not matched to a gene: 6. Germline values: CDR1 MGHRA, CDR2 YSYEKL. The CDR3 is 14 residues long.

V usage is TRBV19 and J usage is TRBJ2-4; tentative D call: TRBD2 (5 bases). Germline V gene data show CDR1 as LNHDA and CDR2 as SQIVND (reference sequence). V lost 3 bases, J lost 3 bases, and 12 bases lay in between. The CDR3 has 15 amino acids. The CDR3 DNA reads TGTGCCAGTAGTATCACCGGAGAGGGCAAAAACATTCAGTACTTC. It yields the protein CASSITGEGKNIQYF.

The genes are TRBV29-1 and TRBJ2-7, with TRBD2 matching over 12 bases. The CDR3 contains 14 residues. V was clipped by 6 bases and J by 2 bases; unmatched bases: 5. Germline V gives CDR1 SQVTM, CDR2 ANQGSEA. CDR3 sequence (DNA): TGCAGCGTCTGGACTAGCGGGAAACCCTACGAGCAGTACTTC. This sequence encodes CSVWTSGKPYEQYF.

This chain uses TRBV5-4 with TRBJ1-1; D may be TRBD1 (5 bases). Germline values: CDR1 SGHNT, CDR2 YYREEE (reference sequence). The CDR3 is made up of 14 amino acids. The V and J ends lost 1 base and 7 bases respectively, with 14 bases between them. The CDR3 nucleotides read TGTGCCAGCAGCTTGCAGGGCGTTAGGGGTGAAGCTTTCTTT. Its translation: CASSLQGVRGEAFF.

This clone was counted only a few times. This chain joins TRBV7-3 and TRBJ2-7, with 10 bases that match TRBD2. Germline loops: CDR1 SGHTA, CDR2 FQGTGA. CDR3 length: 16 residues. V gave up 2 bases and J gave up 2 bases; unmatched junction bases: 6. The CDR3 spells CASSLGASGSPYEQYF. The CDR3 region has the DNA TGTGCCAGCAGCTTAGGGGCTAGCGGGAGTCCCTACGAGCAGTACTTC.

The chain employs TRBV10-3 and TRBJ2-1; 10 bases align to TRBD2. Germline trimming cut 4 bases from V and 5 bases from J; bases unmatched to any gene: 5. Germline values: CDR1 ENHRY, CDR2 SYGVKD. The CDR3 is made up of 15 amino acids. The chain's CDR3 is CAISASSGSNNEQFF. In DNA form, the CDR3 reads TGTGCCATCAGTGCCTCTAGCGGGAGTAACAATGAGCAGTTCTTC.

This chain joins TRBV7-9 and TRBJ1-2; 10 nucleotides line up with TRBD1. The germline V gene has CDR1 SEHNR and CDR2 FQNEAQ (reference sequence). The CDR3 sequence is 15 residues long. V trimming: 1 base; J trimming: 5 bases; junction bases outside the gene matches: 4. The CDR3 region is CASSLGQGAGYGYTF. DNA of the CDR3: TGTGCCAGCAGCTTAGGACAGGGGGCTGGTTATGGCTACACCTTC.

The rearrangement uses TRBV7-2 and TRBJ1-3, with D hard to call. This CDR3 contains 15 residues. CDR1 is SGHTA, CDR2 FQGNSA, per germline. Here the CDR3 reads CASRRQATSGNTIYF. The CDR3 DNA follows: TGTGCTTCCCGGAGGCAGGCTACCTCTGGAAACACCATATATTTT.

The chain employs TRBV2 and TRBJ2-2, with D tentatively TRBD2 (5 bases). Germline V lookup: CDR1 SNHLY, CDR2 FYNNEI. The CDR3 consists of 12 residues. V lost 2 bases to trimming and J lost 8 bases, with 6 bases between them. In nucleotides, the CDR3 is TGTGCCAGCAGTGAATCGGGGGGGGAGCTGTTTTTT. Amino acids: CASSESGGELFF.

In nucleotides, the CDR3 is TGTGCCAGCAGCCAGGGCAGGGGATTGGGCTACACCTTC. Translation: CASSQGRGLGYTF. V and J are TRBV11-2 and TRBJ1-2; D perhaps matches TRBD1 (6 bases). Germline V lookup: CDR1 SGHAT, CDR2 FQNNGV. Trimming left V 5 bases short and J 8 bases short, with 15 bases between. The CDR3 runs to 13 residues.

The genes are TRBV5-8 and TRBJ1-5; D gene ambiguous. CDR3 length: 14 amino acids. V dropped 4 bases and J dropped 5 bases, with 13 bases sitting between them. In germline, CDR1 is SGHTS, CDR2 YDEGEE. The CDR3 protein is CASSLGDFDQPQHF. CDR3 coding DNA: TGTGCCAGCAGCCTCGGAGATTTTGATCAGCCCCAGCATTTT.

The rearrangement uses TRBV11-2 and TRBJ2-7, with TRBD1 as a possible D gene (5 bases). V was clipped by 1 base and J by 3 bases, with 10 bases between them. CDR1 and CDR2 (germline): SGHAT, FQNNGV. This CDR3 comprises 14 residues. CDR3 nucleotides: TGTGCCAGCAGCTTAGCCTGGGGCAACTACGAGCAGTACTTC. Translating gives CASSLAWGNYEQYF.

CDR3 in amino acids: CASSQGASGIPYEQYF. The CDR3 DNA reads TGTGCCAGCAGCCAAGGGGCTAGCGGGATCCCTTACGAGCAGTACTTC. The J gene is TRBJ2-7, the V gene TRBV4-2, with TRBD2 matching 9 bases. The CDR3 runs 16 residues. After removal of 1 base from V and 4 bases from J, the junction contained 8 bases not matched to a gene. Germline-derived CDR1 and CDR2 are LGHNA and YNFKEQ.

The CDR3: CASSLAGKQGLHGYTF. CDR3 coding DNA: TGTGCCAGCAGCTTAGCGGGGAAACAGGGGCTGCATGGCTACACCTTC. V gene TRBV7-9 combines with J gene TRBJ1-2; 7 nucleotides match TRBD1. Germline values: CDR1 SEHNR, CDR2 FQNEAQ (reference sequence). CDR3 size: 16 residues. Germline trimming cut 0 bases from V and 6 bases from J; bases unmatched to any gene: 10.

The CDR3: CASSVGEGGPTDTQYF. Written as DNA, the CDR3 is TGTGCCAGCAGCGTAGGTGAGGGAGGCCCCACAGATACGCAGTATTTT. This chain joins TRBV9 and TRBJ2-3; a possible D gene is TRBD2 (6 bases). The germline gives CDR1 SGDLS, CDR2 YYNGEE. CDR3 length: 16 residues. Trimming removed 0 bases from V and 2 bases from J, with 13 bases in between.

This rearrangement joins TRBV11-2 to TRBJ2-3; tentatively, D is TRBD1 (5 bases). V lost 2 bases and J lost 0, with 12 bases in between. This CDR3 is 16 amino acids long. Germline CDR1 reads SGHAT; CDR2 reads FQNNGV. CDR3 loop: CASSLWGETSTDTQYF. CDR3 nucleotide sequence: TGTGCCAGCAGCTTATGGGGCGAGACCAGCACAGATACGCAGTATTTT.

The chain carries TRBV5-1 and TRBJ2-3; TRBD2 agrees at 14 bases. The length of the CDR3 is 16 residues. Looked up from germline, CDR1 is SGHRS and CDR2 is YFSETQ. The junction had 4 bases not matched to a gene; V was cut back by 3 bases and J by 4 bases. The CDR3 region has the DNA TGCGCCAGCAGCTCGGGACTAGCGGGAGACGCAGATACGCAGTATTTT. It specifies CASSSGLAGDADTQYF.